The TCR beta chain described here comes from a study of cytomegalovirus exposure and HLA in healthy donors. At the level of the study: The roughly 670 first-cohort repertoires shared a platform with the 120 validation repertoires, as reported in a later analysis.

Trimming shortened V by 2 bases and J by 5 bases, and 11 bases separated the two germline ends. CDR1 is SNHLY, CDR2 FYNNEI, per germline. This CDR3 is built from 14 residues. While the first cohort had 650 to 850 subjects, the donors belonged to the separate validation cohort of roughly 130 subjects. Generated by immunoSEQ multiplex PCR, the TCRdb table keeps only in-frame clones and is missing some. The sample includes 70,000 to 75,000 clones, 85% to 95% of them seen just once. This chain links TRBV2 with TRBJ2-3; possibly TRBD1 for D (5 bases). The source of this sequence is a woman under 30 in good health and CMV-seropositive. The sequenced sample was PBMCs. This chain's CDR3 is CASSELRGKDTQYF. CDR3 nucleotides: TGTGCCAGCAGTGAACTAAGGGGAAAAGATACGCAGTATTTT.